What follows are 10 T cell receptor beta chains derived from one specimen sequenced in a study of Ad26.COV2.S vaccination and SARS-CoV-2 variants. Treatment meaning: some 20 received Ad26.COV2.S at low or high dose, single or two shots; about 5 received placebo; per-sample allocation not given. The study sampled participants on day 63 after the first vaccine or placebo injection. Generated by immunoSEQ multiplex PCR, the TCRdb table keeps only in-frame clones and is missing some. The repertoire consists of about 410,000 clones, with roughly nine tenths occurring once and the leading ten covering 3.5%. The material sequenced was peripheral blood, taken in a trial of Ad26.COV2.S vaccine versus placebo. These receptor sequences come from a person between 18 and 60 years old who received the Ad26.COV2.S COVID-19 vaccine or a placebo.

The CDR3 sequence: CASSPEQGRQPEQFF. CDR3 DNA: TGTGCCAGCTCACCAGAACAGGGTCGTCAGCCTGAGCAGTTCTTC. The V and J genes are TRBV18 and TRBJ2-1, with a tentative D call TRBD1 (6 bases). The CDR3 length is 15 residues. Trimming took 2 bases from V and 9 from J, leaving 17 bases between them. CDR1 is KGHSH and CDR2 is LQKENI in the germline V gene.

V is TRBV29-1 and J is TRBJ2-3; TRBD1 matches 7 bases. The CDR3 has 14 residues. The germline CDR1 and CDR2 sequences are SQVTM and ANQGSEA. J lost 0 bases, V lost 6 bases, and 6 bases had no gene match. The CDR3, as DNA: TGCAGCGTGTGGACAGGCTTAAGCACAGATACGCAGTATTTT. It codes for CSVWTGLSTDTQYF.

J is TRBJ1-2 and V is TRBV9; D gene unclear. The CDR3 contains 13 residues. Trimming pared 2 bases from V and 1 base from J, leaving 6 bases between. Germline CDR1 and CDR2: SGDLS and YYNGEE. CDR3 nucleotides: TGTGCCAGCAGCGTCTCTAATAACTATGGCTACACCTTC. Its translation: CASSVSNNYGYTF.

The chain combines TRBV15 with TRBJ2-7; 9 bases match TRBD2. This CDR3 comprises 14 residues. Looked up from germline, CDR1 is LNHNV and CDR2 is YYDKDF (reference sequence). V lost 0 bases to trimming and J lost 6 bases; unmatched junction nucleotides: 3. CDR3 amino acids: CATSRERGGIEQYF. DNA for the CDR3: TGTGCCACCAGCAGAGAGCGGGGGGGCATCGAGCAGTACTTC.

The V and J genes are TRBV6-2 or TRBV6-3 and TRBJ1-1; the D gene is possibly TRBD1 (5 bases). V lost 2 bases and J 1 base, leaving 17 bases between the germline ends. CDR3 length equals 17 residues. Looked up from germline, CDR1 is MNHEY and CDR2 is SVGEGT. The CDR3 protein is CASSYPDYAGTNTEAFF. DNA for the CDR3: TGTGCCAGCAGTTACCCAGACTATGCGGGGACGAACACTGAAGCTTTCTTT.

The J gene is TRBJ2-1, the V gene TRBV30; either TRBD1 or TRBD2 may fit D (6 bases each). Trimming removed 3 bases from V and 0 bases from J, with 15 bases in between. Germline V gene data show CDR1 as GTSNPN and CDR2 as SVGIG (reference sequence). The CDR3 contains 16 residues. This chain's CDR3 is CAWSHGGPSSYNEQFF. Here the CDR3 DNA reads TGTGCCTGGAGCCACGGGGGCCCAAGCTCCTACAATGAGCAGTTCTTC.

The rearrangement joins TRBV5-1 to TRBJ1-6; D uncertain. Germline assignment: CDR1 SGHRS and CDR2 YFSETQ. This CDR3 has 15 amino acids. V was pared by 0 bases and J by 5 bases, with 9 bases between. CDR3 residues: CASSLETGDNSPLHF. The CDR3 nucleotides are TGCGCCAGCAGCTTGGAGACGGGAGATAATTCACCCCTCCACTTT.

CDR3 region: CSAPPTGWFQGGNQPQHF. Written as DNA, the CDR3 is TGCAGCGCACCTCCGACAGGGTGGTTTCAAGGGGGCAATCAGCCCCAGCATTTT. The chain employs TRBV29-1 and TRBJ1-5, with 7 bases fitting TRBD1. V was clipped by 7 bases and J by 2 bases; unmatched bases: 20. The CDR3 length is 18 residues. The V gene's germline CDR1 is SQVTM and CDR2 ANQGSEA.

This clone has only one observation. The genes are TRBV15 and TRBJ1-5; D gene ambiguous. The CDR3 is made up of 15 amino acids. V lost 4 bases to trimming and J lost 0 bases, with 10 bases between them. The V gene's germline CDR1 is LNHNV and CDR2 YYDKDF (reference sequence). DNA of the CDR3: TGTGCCACCAGCACCTGGACGGTTAGCAATCAGCCCCAGCATTTT. Protein sequence: CATSTWTVSNQPQHF.

The chain uses TRBV27 and TRBJ1-4, with TRBD1 matching 10 bases. CDR3 size: 14 residues. The trim removed 6 bases at V and 7 bases at J, leaving 5 bases unmatched. Germline assignment: CDR1 MNHEY and CDR2 SMNVEV (reference sequence). This CDR3 is CASRFRDRGEKLFF. CDR3 DNA sequence: TGTGCCAGCAGATTCCGGGACAGGGGTGAAAAACTGTTTTTT.